The T cell receptor (beta chain) under discussion was sequenced for a study of metastatic and nonmetastatic thyroid tumors. Across the study: A comparison of repertoires was made across blood and tumor or nodule tissue from malignant and benign thyroid patients.

There are 14 residues in the CDR3. Germline CDR1 is SGHTA and CDR2 is FQGNSA. Trimming cost V 5 bases and J 2 bases; bases outside gene matches: 3. TCRdb re-called clones from the PCR reads using MiXCR. The data contain some 86,000 clones, approximately 12% of them seen just once; the ten biggest clones take up 8.5% to 10%. All patients reached thyroid surgery having received no treatment beforehand. This clone was observed many times. The sequencing input was tumor tissue. The V call is TRBV7-2, the J call TRBJ2-3, with 8 bases that match TRBD1. This clonotype was obtained from a female donor with papillary thyroid cancer or a benign thyroid nodule (not recorded which). Some clones in this sample may be carry-over from other donors' samples. CDR3 bases: TGTGCCAGCAGCAGGACAGGGACCACAGATACGCAGTATTTT. It translates to CASSRTGTTDTQYF.